These T cell receptor beta chains were read from a single sample in a study of shared clonotypes between healthy human individuals. Measured with immunoSEQ multiplex PCR; TCRdb has only the in-frame clones, and not every one. The sample has 950,000 to 1,200,000 clones, approximately 80% seen once. Sequences were obtained from memory CD4+ T cells from PBMCs. These receptors all stem from a man between 18 and 29 years old in good health. Some clones in this sample may be carry-over from other donors' samples. The CDR3 runs from the conserved cysteine through the conserved F or W. The D gene is left open where the match is weak. Clone size, where shown, is once, few, many, or a class for clones that have expanded.

TRBJ2-7	15	-	-	TRBV27	CASSGDRLGSYEQYF	TGTGCCAGCAGTGGTGACAGACTGGGTTCCTACGAGCAGTACTTC
TRBJ1-5	14	-	-	TRBV27	CASSLRWEDQPQHF	TGTGCCAGCAGTTTACGATGGGAAGATCAGCCCCAGCATTTT
TRBJ2-5	16	few	TRBD2	TRBV12-5	CASGPGTSGTQETQYF	TGTGCTAGTGGCCCAGGGACTAGCGGGACCCAAGAGACCCAGTACTTC
TRBJ2-2	19	-	TRBD2	TRBV5-1	CASSHGTSGRAFNTGELFF	TGCGCCAGCAGCCATGGGACTAGCGGGAGGGCCTTTAACACCGGGGAGCTGTTTTTT
TRBJ2-3	13	-	-	TRBV6-1	CASSDGAPDTQYF	TGTGCCAGCAGTGACGGAGCCCCAGATACGCAGTATTTT
TRBJ1-5	15	-	TRBD1	TRBV15	CATSRDRGPNQPQHF	TGTGCCACCAGCAGAGACAGGGGGCCAAATCAGCCCCAGCATTTT
TRBJ2-1	19	-	TRBD2	TRBV7-8	CASSLALSTAGGPYNEQFF	TGTGCCAGCAGCTTAGCGCTAAGTACGGCGGGAGGGCCCTACAATGAGCAGTTCTTC
TRBJ1-2	15	few	-	TRBV30	CACPEIVGTNYGYTF	TGTGCCTGCCCTGAAATCGTGGGCACTAACTATGGCTACACCTTC
TRBJ1-2	11	few	-	TRBV28	CASSPGEGYTF	TGTGCCAGCAGCCCCGGCGAGGGCTACACCTTC
TRBJ1-1	13	-	-	TRBV6-5	CASSYSGGPEAFF	TGTGCCAGCAGTTACTCGGGGGGCCCTGAAGCTTTCTTT
TRBJ1-4	12	-	-	TRBV29-1	CSVVVPNEKLFF	TGCAGCGTTGTCGTCCCTAATGAAAAACTGTTTTTT
TRBJ2-1	15	-	-	TRBV25-1	CASSEYKGLNNEQFF	TGTGCCAGCAGTGAATATAAGGGCCTGAACAATGAGCAGTTCTTC
TRBJ2-5	14	-	TRBD2	TRBV2	CASSRGRAQETQYF	TGTGCCAGCAGCCGAGGGAGGGCACAGGAGACCCAGTACTTC
TRBJ1-3	13	-	-	TRBV5-1	CARAWPVRNTIYF	TGCGCCAGGGCCTGGCCGGTACGAAACACCATATATTTT
TRBJ2-3	12	-	-	TRBV2	CASSWGSDTQYF	TGTGCCAGCAGCTGGGGGTCAGATACGCAGTATTTT
TRBJ2-1	14	few	-	TRBV27	CASRVSEVFNEQFF	TGTGCCAGCAGGGTCTCAGAAGTATTCAATGAGCAGTTCTTC
TRBJ2-5	15	-	-	TRBV7-2	CASSLSGRTQETQYF	TGTGCCAGCAGCTTGTCAGGACGCACACAAGAGACCCAGTACTTC
TRBJ2-1	13	many	-	TRBV9	CASSPTPRDEQFF	TGTGCCAGCAGCCCTACACCCAGGGATGAGCAGTTCTTC
TRBJ2-3	18	-	TRBD2	TRBV18	CASSPLGLAGSSTDTQYF	TGTGCCAGCTCACCACTCGGGCTAGCGGGTTCTAGCACAGATACGCAGTATTTT
TRBJ1-5	13	-	-	TRBV6-6	CASSYTKGQPQHF	TGTGCCAGCAGTTACACCAAGGGGCAGCCCCAGCATTTT
TRBJ2-7	14	-	-	TRBV10-1	CASRGADSSYEQYF	TGCGCCAGCAGGGGGGCGGACAGCTCCTACGAGCAGTACTTC
TRBJ2-7	16	-	-	TRBV12-2	CASRLTLRESSYEQYF	TGTGCAAGTCGCTTAACCCTGCGGGAGAGCTCCTACGAGCAGTACTTC
TRBJ2-5	15	-	-	TRBV4-2	CASSQESGGWETQYF	TGTGCCAGCAGCCAAGAGAGTGGGGGTTGGGAGACCCAGTACTTC
TRBJ2-1	16	-	TRBD2	TRBV4-1	CASSPDSWGGWNEQFF	TGCGCCAGCAGCCCCGATTCTTGGGGAGGGTGGAATGAGCAGTTCTTC
TRBJ2-7	15	-	TRBD1	TRBV23-1	CASRIIGTGSYEQYF	TGCGCCAGCAGGATAATCGGGACAGGGAGTTACGAGCAGTACTTC
TRBJ2-3	14	-	TRBD1	TRBV5-1	CASHVYRGTDTQYF	TGCGCCAGCCACGTTTACAGGGGGACAGATACGCAGTATTTT